This T cell receptor (beta chain) was observed in a study of cytomegalovirus exposure and HLA in healthy donors. This clone turned up a few times. PCR involved 60 Vbeta and 13 Jbeta primers. Sequenced by immunoSEQ multiplex PCR; TCRdb stores in-frame clones only, minus some. Altogether about 100,000 clones are present, roughly 70% being singletons, with the ten largest covering 4.5% to 5%. CDR1 and CDR2 from the germline V gene are SQVTM and ANQGSEA. This CDR3 spans 13 amino acids. The germline V and J ends were trimmed by 1 base and 6 bases, with 12 bases remaining between them. Sample: PBMCs. The rearrangement joins TRBV29-1 to TRBJ1-2, with a possible D match to TRBD1 (5 bases). This clonotype originated in a woman in her late teens or twenties in good health and CMV-seropositive. Here the CDR3 reads CSVEVGEEHGYTF. The CDR3, as DNA: TGCAGCGTTGAAGTAGGGGAAGAACATGGCTACACCTTC. The full variable domain, with the rest looked up from reference TRBV29-1 and TRBJ1-2, is SAVISQKPSRDICQRGTSLTIQCQVDSQVTMMFWYRQQPGQSLTLIATANQGSEATYESGFVIDKFPISRPNLTFSTLTVSNMSPEDSSIYLCSVEVGEEHGYTFGSGTRLTVV.